Each of the 15 T cell receptor beta chains below was sequenced from the same sample in a study of T cell changes during pregnancy in multiple sclerosis. Here immunoSEQ multiplex PCR was the method, and the copy in TCRdb shows in-frame clones only, minus some. The sample has some 60,000 clones, roughly 92% seen once. Specimen: peripheral blood, collected in the first trimester of pregnancy. These receptor sequences come from a female donor with multiple sclerosis, enrolled in a pregnancy study.

The chain has TRBV7-9 and TRBJ2-7; D unresolved. V was pared by 1 base and J by 3 bases, with 10 bases between. This CDR3 comprises 14 residues. CDR1 is SEHNR and CDR2 is FQNEAQ in the germline V gene (reference sequence). The CDR3 nucleotides are TGTGCCAGCAGCTTAGTAACGCCAGGCTACGAGCAGTACTTC. Its translation is CASSLVTPGYEQYF.

This sequence joins TRBV25-1 and TRBJ2-6; TRBD1 agrees at 9 bases. Germline assignment: CDR1 MGHDK and CDR2 SYGVNS. The CDR3 spans 17 residues. The junction had 10 bases not matched to a gene; V was cut back by 8 bases and J by 2 bases. CDR3 loop: CASGSRDRAPGANVLTF. DNA of the CDR3: TGTGCCAGCGGGTCCCGGGACAGGGCCCCTGGGGCCAACGTCCTGACTTTC.

J is TRBJ2-2 and V is TRBV7-2; no definite D call. V was trimmed by 2 bases and J by 15 bases, leaving 13 bases between them. Per germline, CDR1 SGHTA and CDR2 FQGNSA. This CDR3 has 12 residues. CDR3 nucleotide sequence: TGTGCCAGCAGCTTAAGCCTCTCTCCGGTGTTTTTT. Its protein product is CASSLSLSPVFF. Drawing the rest from reference TRBV7-2 and TRBJ2-2, the complete variable domain is GAGVSQSPSNKVTEKGKDVELRCDPISGHTALYWYRQSLGQGLEFLIYFQGNSAPDKSGLPSDRFSAERTGGSVSTLTIQRTQQEDSAVYLCASSLSLSPVFFGEGSRLTVL.

The V call is TRBV7-8, the J call TRBJ2-5; 7 bases are shared with TRBD2. The trim removed 3 bases at V and 1 base at J, leaving 8 bases unmatched. The CDR3 totals 16 residues. Looked up from germline, CDR1 is SGHVS and CDR2 is FQNEAQ. This CDR3 is CASSLRVAGIQETQYF. DNA for the CDR3: TGTGCCAGCAGCTTGAGGGTAGCGGGTATCCAAGAGACCCAGTACTTC.

This sequence joins TRBV4-3 and TRBJ2-1, with D possibly TRBD1 on 5 matching bases. The germline V and J ends were trimmed by 4 bases and 8 bases, with 18 bases remaining between them. Germline CDR1 and CDR2: LGHNA and YSLEER. The CDR3 totals 15 residues. CDR3 sequence reads: CASSPRQIYTDEQFF. The CDR3 nucleotides are TGCGCCAGCAGCCCACGACAGATCTATACCGATGAGCAGTTCTTC.

The rearrangement links TRBV6-1 to TRBJ2-3, with 10 bases matching TRBD2. V trimming: 2 bases; J trimming: 4 bases; junction bases outside the gene matches: 9. There are 17 residues in the CDR3. The germline V gene has CDR1 MNHNS and CDR2 SASEGT. The CDR3, as DNA: TGTGCCAGCAGTGAATCGATAAGCGGGGGGGCCTCAGATACGCAGTATTTT. Its translation: CASSESISGGASDTQYF.

The CDR3 sequence is CASQPSGTAYTGELFF. The CDR3 DNA sequence: TGTGCCAGCCAACCGTCCGGGACAGCATACACCGGGGAGCTGTTTTTT. V gene TRBV7-2 combines with J gene TRBJ2-2, with 7 bases fitting TRBD1. The CDR3 is 16 residues long. Looked up from germline, CDR1 is SGHTA and CDR2 is FQGNSA. The V and J ends lost 8 bases and 3 bases, in that order; junction bases with no gene match: 12.

The chain has TRBV25-1 and TRBJ2-7; the match to TRBD1 covers 8 bases. After removal of 6 bases from V and 6 bases from J, the junction contained 4 bases not matched to a gene. The CDR3 has 12 amino acids. Per germline, CDR1 MGHDK and CDR2 SYGVNS. The CDR3 loop reads CASRDRDVEQYF. The CDR3 nucleotides read TGTGCCAGCAGGGACAGGGATGTCGAGCAGTACTTC.

This clone has just a few counts. The chain joins TRBV29-1 to TRBJ1-1; 10 nucleotides line up with TRBD1. From germline, CDR1 is SQVTM and CDR2 ANQGSEA. V gave up 6 bases and J gave up 5 bases; unmatched junction bases: 3. This CDR3 spans 12 amino acids. CDR3 nucleotide sequence: TGCAGCGTCAGACAGGGGGCAACTGAAGCTTTCTTT. It translates to CSVRQGATEAFF.

The J gene is TRBJ2-1, the V gene TRBV30, with unresolved D. The V and J ends lost 8 bases and 7 bases respectively, with 6 bases between them. CDR1 GTSNPN and CDR2 SVGIG come from the germline V gene (reference sequence). CDR3 length equals 9 residues. The CDR3 protein is CALSNEQFF. The CDR3 coding sequence is TGTGCCCTGTCGAATGAGCAGTTCTTC.

The chain employs TRBV7-3 and TRBJ1-1, with 8 bases fitting TRBD1. Per germline, CDR1 SGHTA and CDR2 FQGTGA. V trimming: 2 bases; J trimming: 5 bases; junction bases outside the gene matches: 4. The CDR3 has 14 residues. CDR3 region: CASSLWGQETEAFF. The DNA for the CDR3 is TGTGCCAGCAGCTTATGGGGACAGGAAACTGAAGCTTTCTTT.

CDR3 DNA: TGCGCCAGCAGCCAAGATGGGGCGGGGAGCCAAGAGACCCAGTACTTC. It codes for CASSQDGAGSQETQYF. V and J are TRBV4-3 and TRBJ2-5; tentatively, D is TRBD2 (6 bases). This CDR3 spans 16 amino acids. V was shortened by 0 bases and J by 1 base, with 12 bases between the two germline ends. Germline CDR1 LGHNA, CDR2 YSLEER.

In its sample, this clone was seen once. The chain carries TRBV5-6 and TRBJ1-2; D may be TRBD1 (5 bases). Trimming removed 1 base from V and 4 bases from J, with 14 bases in between. The CDR3 covers 15 residues. Germline V lookup: CDR1 SGHDT, CDR2 YYEEEE. CDR3 DNA: TGTGCCAGCAGCTTGTTAACAGGAGCTCTCTATGGCTACACCTTC. Translation gives CASSLLTGALYGYTF.

The V gene is TRBV7-9, the J gene TRBJ2-6; TRBD1 agrees at 10 bases. Trimming cost V 5 bases and J 3 bases; bases outside gene matches: 10. CDR3 length: 18 residues. Germline V gene sequence: CDR1 SEHNR, CDR2 FQNEAQ (reference sequence). CDR3 sequence: CASSAQGQGTLGANVLTF. CDR3 nucleotide sequence: TGTGCCAGCAGCGCGCAGGGACAGGGGACGCTTGGGGCCAACGTCCTGACTTTC.

This rearrangement joins TRBV5-1 to TRBJ2-6; 8 bases line up with TRBD1. Germline lookup yields CDR1 SGHRS and CDR2 YFSETQ. V lost 4 bases to trimming and J lost 2 bases; unmatched junction nucleotides: 11. This CDR3 is 18 amino acids long. Here the CDR3 reads CASSPWTGKVTGANVLTF. The CDR3 coding sequence is TGCGCCAGCAGCCCGTGGACAGGGAAAGTGACTGGGGCCAACGTCCTGACTTTC.